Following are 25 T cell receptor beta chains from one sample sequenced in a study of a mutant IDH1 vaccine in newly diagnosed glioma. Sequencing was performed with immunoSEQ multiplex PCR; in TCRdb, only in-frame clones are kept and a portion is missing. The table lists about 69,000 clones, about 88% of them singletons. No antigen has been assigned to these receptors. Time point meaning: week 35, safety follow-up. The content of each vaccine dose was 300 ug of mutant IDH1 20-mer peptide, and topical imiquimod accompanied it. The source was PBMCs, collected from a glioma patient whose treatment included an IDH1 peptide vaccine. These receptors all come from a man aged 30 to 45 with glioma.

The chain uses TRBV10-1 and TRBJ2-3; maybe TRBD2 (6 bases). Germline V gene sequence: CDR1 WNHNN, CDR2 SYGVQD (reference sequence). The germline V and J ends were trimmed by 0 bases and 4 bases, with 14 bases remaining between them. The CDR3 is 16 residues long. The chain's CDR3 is CASSESREWLADTQYF. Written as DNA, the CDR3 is TGCGCCAGCAGTGAGTCCCGGGAGTGGTTAGCAGATACGCAGTATTTT.

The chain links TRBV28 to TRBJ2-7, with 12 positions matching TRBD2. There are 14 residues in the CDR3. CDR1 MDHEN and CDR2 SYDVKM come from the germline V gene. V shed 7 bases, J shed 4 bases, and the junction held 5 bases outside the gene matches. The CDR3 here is CASTRLAGEYEQYF. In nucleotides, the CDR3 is TGTGCCAGCACCCGACTAGCGGGAGAGTACGAGCAGTACTTC.

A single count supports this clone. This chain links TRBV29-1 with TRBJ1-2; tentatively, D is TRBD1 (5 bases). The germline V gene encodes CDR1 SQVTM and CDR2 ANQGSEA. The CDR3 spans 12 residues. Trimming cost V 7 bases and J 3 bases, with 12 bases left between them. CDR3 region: CSAVGGDYGYTF. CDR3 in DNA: TGCAGCGCCGTGGGGGGTGACTATGGCTACACCTTC.

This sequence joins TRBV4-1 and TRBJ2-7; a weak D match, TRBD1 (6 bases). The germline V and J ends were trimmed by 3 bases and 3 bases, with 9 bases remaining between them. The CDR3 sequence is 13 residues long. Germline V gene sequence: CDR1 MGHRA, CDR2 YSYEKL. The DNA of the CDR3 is TGCGCCAGCAGCCAGGGGGCCAACTACGAGCAGTACTTC. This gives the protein CASSQGANYEQYF.

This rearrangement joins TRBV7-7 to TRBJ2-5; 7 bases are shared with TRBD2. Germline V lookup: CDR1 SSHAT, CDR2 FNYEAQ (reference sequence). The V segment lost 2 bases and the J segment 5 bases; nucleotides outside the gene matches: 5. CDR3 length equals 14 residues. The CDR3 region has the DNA TGTGCCAGCAGCTTAAATAGCGGGTCTGAGACCCAGTACTTC. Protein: CASSLNSGSETQYF.

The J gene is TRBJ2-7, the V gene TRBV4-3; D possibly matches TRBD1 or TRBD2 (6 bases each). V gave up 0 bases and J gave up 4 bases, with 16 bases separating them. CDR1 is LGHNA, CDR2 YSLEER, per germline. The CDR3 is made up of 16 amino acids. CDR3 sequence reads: CASSQDFRGDLYEQYF. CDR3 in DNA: TGCGCCAGCAGCCAAGATTTTAGGGGGGATCTTTACGAGCAGTACTTC.

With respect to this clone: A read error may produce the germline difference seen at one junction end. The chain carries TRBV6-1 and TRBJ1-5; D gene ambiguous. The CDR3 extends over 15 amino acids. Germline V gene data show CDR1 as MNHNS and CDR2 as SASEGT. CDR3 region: CATSPVGQRHQPQHF. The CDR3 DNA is TGTGCCACCAGTCCAGTAGGTCAAAGGCATCAGCCCCAGCATTTT.

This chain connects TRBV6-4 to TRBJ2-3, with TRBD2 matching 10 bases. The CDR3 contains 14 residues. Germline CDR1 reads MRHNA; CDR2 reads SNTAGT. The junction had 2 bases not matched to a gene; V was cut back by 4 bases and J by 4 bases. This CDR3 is CASSAGTSADTQYF. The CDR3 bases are TGTGCCAGCAGTGCCGGGACTAGCGCAGATACGCAGTATTTT.

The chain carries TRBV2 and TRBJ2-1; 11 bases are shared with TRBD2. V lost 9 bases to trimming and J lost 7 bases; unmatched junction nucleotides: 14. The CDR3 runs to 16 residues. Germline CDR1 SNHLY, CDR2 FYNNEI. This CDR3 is CARGAGTSGRGNEQFF. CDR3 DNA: TGTGCCAGGGGTGCTGGCACTAGCGGGAGAGGGAATGAGCAGTTCTTC.

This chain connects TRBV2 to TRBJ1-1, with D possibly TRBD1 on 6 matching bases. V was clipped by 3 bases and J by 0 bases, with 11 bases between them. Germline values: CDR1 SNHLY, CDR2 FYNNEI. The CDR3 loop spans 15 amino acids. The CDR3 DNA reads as TGTGCCAGCAGTGAGGAGGCAGGGGTGAACACTGAAGCTTTCTTT. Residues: CASSEEAGVNTEAFF.

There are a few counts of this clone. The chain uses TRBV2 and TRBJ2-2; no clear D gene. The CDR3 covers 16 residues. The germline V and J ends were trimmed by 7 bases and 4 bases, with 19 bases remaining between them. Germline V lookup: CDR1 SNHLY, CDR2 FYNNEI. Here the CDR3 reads CASILGPSRSTGELFF. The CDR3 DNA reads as TGTGCCAGCATCCTGGGCCCCAGTAGGAGCACCGGGGAGCTGTTTTTT.

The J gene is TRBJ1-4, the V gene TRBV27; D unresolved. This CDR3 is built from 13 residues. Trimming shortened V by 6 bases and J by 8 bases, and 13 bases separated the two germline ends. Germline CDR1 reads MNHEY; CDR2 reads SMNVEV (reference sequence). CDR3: CASRPLGREKLFF. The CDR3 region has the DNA TGTGCCAGCAGGCCCTTGGGGAGGGAAAAACTGTTTTTT.

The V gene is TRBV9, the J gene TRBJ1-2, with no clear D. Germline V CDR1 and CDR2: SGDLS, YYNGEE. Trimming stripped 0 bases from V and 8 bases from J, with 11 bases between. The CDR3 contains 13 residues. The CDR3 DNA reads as TGTGCCAGCAGCGTAGGAAGGACTCTAGGCTACACCTTC. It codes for CASSVGRTLGYTF.

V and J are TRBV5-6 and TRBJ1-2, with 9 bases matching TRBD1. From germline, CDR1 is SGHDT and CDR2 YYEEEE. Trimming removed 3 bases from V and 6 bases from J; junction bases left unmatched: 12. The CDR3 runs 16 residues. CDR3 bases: TGTGCCAGCAGCTCGATCCTTGACAGGGGGTCCGATGGCTACACCTTC. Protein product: CASSSILDRGSDGYTF.

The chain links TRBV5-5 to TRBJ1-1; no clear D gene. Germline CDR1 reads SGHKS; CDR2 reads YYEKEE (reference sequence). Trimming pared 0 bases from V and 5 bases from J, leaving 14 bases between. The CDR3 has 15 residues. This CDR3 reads CASSLAGYPGTEAFF. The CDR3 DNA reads TGTGCCAGCAGCTTGGCGGGTTACCCGGGGACTGAAGCTTTCTTT.

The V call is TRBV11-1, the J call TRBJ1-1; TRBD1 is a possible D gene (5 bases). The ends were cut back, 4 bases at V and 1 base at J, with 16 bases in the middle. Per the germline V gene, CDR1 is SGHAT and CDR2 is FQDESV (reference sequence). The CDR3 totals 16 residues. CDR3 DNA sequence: TGTGCCAGCAGCTCCCTCCACGAGGGGCCGAACACTGAAGCTTTCTTT. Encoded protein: CASSSLHEGPNTEAFF.

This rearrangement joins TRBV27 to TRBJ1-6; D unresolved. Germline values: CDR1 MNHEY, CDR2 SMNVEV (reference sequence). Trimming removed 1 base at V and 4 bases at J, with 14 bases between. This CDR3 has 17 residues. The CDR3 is CASSLYIPWAYNSPLHF. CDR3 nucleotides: TGTGCCAGCAGTTTATACATCCCCTGGGCTTATAATTCACCCCTCCACTTT.

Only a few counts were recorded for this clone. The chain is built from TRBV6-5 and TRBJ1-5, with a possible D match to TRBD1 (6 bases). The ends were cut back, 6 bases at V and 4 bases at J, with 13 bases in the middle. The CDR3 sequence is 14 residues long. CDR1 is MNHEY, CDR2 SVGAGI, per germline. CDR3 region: CASSPPGANQPQHF. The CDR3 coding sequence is TGTGCCAGCAGCCCCCCGGGGGCTAATCAGCCCCAGCATTTT.

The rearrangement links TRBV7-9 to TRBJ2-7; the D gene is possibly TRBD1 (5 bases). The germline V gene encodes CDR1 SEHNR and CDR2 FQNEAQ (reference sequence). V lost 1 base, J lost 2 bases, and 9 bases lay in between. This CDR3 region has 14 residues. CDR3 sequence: CASSLGTITYEQYF. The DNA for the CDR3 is TGTGCCAGCAGCTTAGGGACAATTACCTACGAGCAGTACTTC.

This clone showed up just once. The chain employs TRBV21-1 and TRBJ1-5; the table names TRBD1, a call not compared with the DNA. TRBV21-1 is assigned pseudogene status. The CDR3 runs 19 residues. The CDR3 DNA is TGTGCCAGCAGCATACAAAACGCTCCCGGGGACAGCTTAGGCCAGCCCCAGCATTTT. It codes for CASSIQNAPGDSLGQPQHF.

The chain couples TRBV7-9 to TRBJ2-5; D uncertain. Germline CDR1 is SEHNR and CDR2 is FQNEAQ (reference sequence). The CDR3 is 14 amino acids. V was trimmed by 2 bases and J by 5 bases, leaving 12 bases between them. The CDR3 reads CASSLSYSPETQYF. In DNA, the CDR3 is TGTGCCAGCAGCTTATCCTACTCCCCGGAGACCCAGTACTTC.

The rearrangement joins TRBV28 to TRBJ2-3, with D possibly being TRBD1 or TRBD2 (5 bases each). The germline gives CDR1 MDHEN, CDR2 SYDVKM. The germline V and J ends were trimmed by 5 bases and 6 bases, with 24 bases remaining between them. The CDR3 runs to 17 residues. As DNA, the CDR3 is TGTGCCAGCAGTCGATATGGGACCCCGTTAATTGGGGATACGCAGTATTTT. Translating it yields CASSRYGTPLIGDTQYF.

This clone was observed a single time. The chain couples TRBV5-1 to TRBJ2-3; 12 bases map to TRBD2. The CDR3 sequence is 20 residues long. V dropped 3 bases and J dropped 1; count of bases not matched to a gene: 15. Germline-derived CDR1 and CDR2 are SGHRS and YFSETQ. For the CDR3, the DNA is TGCGCCAGCAGCTCCGGAGGTGGGCTAGCGGGAGGGCCGGGCACAGATACGCAGTATTTT. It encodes CASSSGGGLAGGPGTDTQYF.

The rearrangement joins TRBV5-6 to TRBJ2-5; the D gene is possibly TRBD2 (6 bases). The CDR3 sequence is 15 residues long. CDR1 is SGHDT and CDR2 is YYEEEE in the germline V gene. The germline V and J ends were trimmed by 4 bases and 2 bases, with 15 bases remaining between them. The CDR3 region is CASSAPLAPQETQYF. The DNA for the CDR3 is TGTGCCAGCAGCGCCCCTCTAGCGCCGCAAGAGACCCAGTACTTC.

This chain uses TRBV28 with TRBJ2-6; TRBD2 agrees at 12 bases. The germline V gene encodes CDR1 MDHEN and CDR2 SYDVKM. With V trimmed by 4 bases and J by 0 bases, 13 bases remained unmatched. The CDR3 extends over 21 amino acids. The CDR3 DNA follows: TGTGCCAGCAGTTCCCTACTAGCGGGAGGCCCCACCTCCTCTGGGGCCAACGTCCTGACTTTC. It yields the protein CASSSLLAGGPTSSGANVLTF.